The 18 T cell receptor beta chains below all came from one sample that was sequenced in a study of cytomegalovirus exposure and HLA in healthy donors. Sequenced by immunoSEQ multiplex PCR; TCRdb stores in-frame clones only, minus some. The table includes 50,000 or so clones, around 90% detected once. The sequencing sample was made of PBMCs. Receptors originate from a woman aged 25 to 39 in good health and CMV-seronegative.

This clone has only a few counts. The chain links TRBV7-9 to TRBJ1-2; 10 bases align to TRBD1. V was pared by 5 bases and J by 3 bases, with 3 bases of the junction left unmatched. Germline V gene sequence: CDR1 SEHNR, CDR2 FQNEAQ (reference sequence). CDR3 length: 14 residues. CDR3 sequence reads: CASSATGGDYGYTF. The CDR3 nucleotides are TGTGCCAGCAGCGCGACAGGGGGCGACTATGGCTACACCTTC.

The chain carries TRBV11-1 and TRBJ2-1; TRBD2 might be the D (5 bases). Germline assignment: CDR1 SGHAT and CDR2 FQDESV (reference sequence). This CDR3 contains 16 residues. Trimming cost V 1 base and J 9 bases, with 19 bases left between them. Here the CDR3 reads CASSLERSAVSGEQFF. In DNA form, the CDR3 reads TGTGCCAGCAGCTTAGAGCGGAGCGCGGTTTCGGGTGAGCAGTTCTTC. The full variable domain, with the rest looked up from reference TRBV11-1 and TRBJ2-1, is EAEVAQSPRYKITEKSQAVAFWCDPISGHATLYWYRQILGQGPELLVQFQDESVVDDSQLPKDRFSAERLKGVDSTLKIQPAELGDSAMYLCASSLERSAVSGEQFFGPGTRLTVL.

This clone has just a few counts. The V and J genes are TRBV4-1 and TRBJ1-2; no firm D call. V was clipped by 3 bases and J by 5 bases, with 7 bases between them. The V gene's germline CDR1 is MGHRA and CDR2 YSYEKL. The CDR3 totals 12 residues. The CDR3 spells CASSQFTYGYTF. The CDR3 DNA reads TGCGCCAGCAGCCAGTTTACTTATGGCTACACCTTC.

V is TRBV9 and J is TRBJ2-3, with D tentatively TRBD1 (5 bases). CDR3 length: 16 amino acids. V lost 0 bases, J lost 2 bases, and 13 bases lay in between. Germline V gives CDR1 SGDLS, CDR2 YYNGEE. The CDR3 here is CASSVGGRVSTDTQYF. The CDR3 bases are TGTGCCAGCAGCGTAGGGGGCCGAGTTTCCACAGATACGCAGTATTTT. Full variable domain (outside the CDR3, taken from reference TRBV9 and TRBJ2-3): DSGVTQTPKHLITATGQRVTLRCSPRSGDLSVYWYQQSLDQGLQFLIQYYNGEERAKGNILERFSAQQFPDLHSELNLSSLELGDSALYFCASSVGGRVSTDTQYFGPGTRLTVL.

This chain joins TRBV29-1 and TRBJ1-1; tentative D call: TRBD1 (5 bases). Germline V gives CDR1 SQVTM, CDR2 ANQGSEA. V lost 0 bases to trimming and J lost 5 bases, with 28 bases between them. The CDR3 is 19 amino acids. The CDR3 reads CSVEDWGLPRGKVRTEAFF. For the CDR3, the DNA is TGCAGCGTTGAAGATTGGGGACTCCCTCGGGGAAAGGTCCGTACTGAAGCTTTCTTT.

The chain combines TRBV6-5 with TRBJ2-5; 10 nucleotides match TRBD2. The CDR3 is 16 residues long. The germline V gene encodes CDR1 MNHEY and CDR2 SVGAGI. V dropped 3 bases and J dropped 3; count of bases not matched to a gene: 7. This CDR3 reads CASSYKGLAVKETQYF. DNA of the CDR3: TGTGCCAGCAGTTATAAAGGACTAGCGGTCAAAGAGACCCAGTACTTC.

The chain carries TRBV19 and TRBJ2-7; the D gene is possibly TRBD2 (6 bases). V was shortened by 8 bases and J by 3 bases, with 20 bases between the two germline ends. Germline assignment: CDR1 LNHDA and CDR2 SQIVND (reference sequence). This CDR3 spans 15 amino acids. The CDR3 sequence is CASQKISGGNYEQYF. The CDR3 DNA reads TGTGCCAGTCAAAAGATTTCCGGCGGGAACTACGAGCAGTACTTC.

The gene calls are TRBV6-5 and TRBJ1-1; 10 bases match TRBD1. The V and J ends lost 4 bases and 12 bases, in that order; junction bases with no gene match: 8. Germline-derived CDR1 and CDR2 are MNHEY and SVGAGI. The length of the CDR3 is 13 residues. The CDR3 loop reads CASSSTGTGVPFF. As DNA, the CDR3 is TGTGCCAGCAGTTCTACCGGGACAGGGGTGCCTTTCTTT.

The chain recombines TRBV5-5 with TRBJ2-2, with a weak D call TRBD1 (6 bases). The CDR3 sequence is 19 residues long. Trimming took off 3 bases at V and 2 bases at J, with 23 bases between the two ends. Germline assignment: CDR1 SGHKS and CDR2 YYEKEE (reference sequence). The CDR3 nucleotides read TGTGCCAGCAGCTCCCTTCCCGGGACACCTAAGACCAACACCGGGGAGCTGTTTTTT. Translating it yields CASSSLPGTPKTNTGELFF.

The rearrangement joins TRBV29-1 to TRBJ2-5, with TRBD1 matching 9 bases. The CDR3 has 13 residues. CDR1 and CDR2 (germline): SQVTM, ANQGSEA. Trimming removed 5 bases from V and 5 bases from J; junction bases left unmatched: 6. The CDR3 DNA follows: TGCAGCGTTAGGACAGGGGTAATCGAGACCCAGTACTTC. Translating it yields CSVRTGVIETQYF.

The chain uses TRBV4-2 and TRBJ2-7; D not certain. V was clipped by 0 bases and J by 3 bases, with 3 bases between them. CDR3 length: 12 amino acids. Germline assignment: CDR1 LGHNA and CDR2 YNFKEQ. The CDR3 sequence: CASSQESYEQYF. The CDR3 nucleotides are TGTGCCAGCAGCCAAGAGAGCTACGAGCAGTACTTC.

CDR3 amino acids: CAWSGWGRDRGYNEQFF. As DNA, the CDR3 is TGTGCCTGGAGTGGTTGGGGTCGGGACAGGGGCTACAATGAGCAGTTCTTC. The chain recombines TRBV30 with TRBJ2-1; 10 positions match TRBD1. V shed 1 base and J 3 bases; nucleotides not matched to a gene: 9. The germline CDR1 and CDR2 sequences are GTSNPN and SVGIG (reference sequence). The CDR3 length is 17 residues. Supplemented by reference TRBV30 and TRBJ2-1, the full variable domain reads SQTIHQWPATLVQPVGSPLSLECTVEGTSNPNLYWYRQAAGRGLQLLFYSVGIGQISSEVPQNLSASRPQDRQFILSSKKLLLSDSGFYLCAWSGWGRDRGYNEQFFGPGTRLTVL.

The CDR3 loop reads CASRSGAGGSYEQYF. The CDR3 coding sequence is TGTGCCAGCCGGTCCGGGGCGGGAGGTTCCTACGAGCAGTACTTC. V is TRBV6-1 and J is TRBJ2-7; 8 nucleotides agree with TRBD2. Germline CDR1 MNHNS, CDR2 SASEGT. The CDR3 covers 15 residues. V gave up 8 bases and J gave up 1 base; unmatched junction bases: 10.

The chain joins TRBV9 to TRBJ1-3; D perhaps matches TRBD1 (6 bases). The CDR3 extends over 17 amino acids. V was pared by 4 bases and J by 0 bases, with 17 bases between. Germline V gene lookup returns CDR1 SGDLS and CDR2 YYNGEE. The CDR3 sequence is CASSQTPDSHSGNTIYF. The CDR3 coding sequence is TGTGCCAGCAGCCAAACCCCGGACAGTCACTCTGGAAACACCATATATTTT.

This sequence joins TRBV19 and TRBJ1-5; perhaps TRBD1 as D (5 bases). Trimming stripped 2 bases from V and 3 bases from J, with 14 bases between. The CDR3 is 16 residues long. CDR1 is LNHDA and CDR2 is SQIVND in the germline V gene (reference sequence). The CDR3 protein is CASSIRAGFTNQPQHF. Written as DNA, the CDR3 is TGTGCCAGTAGTATAAGGGCAGGGTTTACCAATCAGCCCCAGCATTTT.

The gene calls are TRBV5-1 and TRBJ2-1; 11 nucleotides match TRBD2. This CDR3 has 16 amino acids. From germline, CDR1 is SGHRS and CDR2 YFSETQ. V dropped 0 bases and J dropped 4; count of bases not matched to a gene: 3. CDR3 in amino acids: CASSLGLAGPYNEQFF. The CDR3 bases are TGCGCCAGCAGCTTGGGACTAGCGGGACCGTACAATGAGCAGTTCTTC.

This clone was recorded a few times. The gene calls are TRBV19 and TRBJ1-2; TRBD1 agrees at 7 bases. CDR1 is LNHDA and CDR2 is SQIVND in the germline V gene (reference sequence). With V trimmed by 5 bases and J by 5 bases, 5 bases remained unmatched. The CDR3 runs 13 residues. CDR3 loop: CASSAGTVYGYTF. The DNA for the CDR3 is TGTGCCAGTAGTGCCGGGACAGTATATGGCTACACCTTC.

This rearrangement joins TRBV27 to TRBJ2-7; D unresolved. The germline V and J ends were trimmed by 6 bases and 5 bases, with 17 bases remaining between them. The CDR3 totals 14 residues. Per the germline V gene, CDR1 is MNHEY and CDR2 is SMNVEV (reference sequence). The CDR3 DNA reads as TGTGCCAGCAGCTCGTTACCTAGTGTTGACGAGCAGTACTTC. It yields the protein CASSSLPSVDEQYF.